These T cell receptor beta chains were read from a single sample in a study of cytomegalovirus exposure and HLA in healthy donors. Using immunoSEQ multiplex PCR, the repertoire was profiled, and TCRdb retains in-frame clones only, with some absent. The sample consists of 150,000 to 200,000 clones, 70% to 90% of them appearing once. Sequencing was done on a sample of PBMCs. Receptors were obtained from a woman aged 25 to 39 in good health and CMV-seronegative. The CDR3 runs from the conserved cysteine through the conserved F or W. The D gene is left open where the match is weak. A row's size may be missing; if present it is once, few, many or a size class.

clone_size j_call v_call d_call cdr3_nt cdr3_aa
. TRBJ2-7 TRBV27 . TGTGCCAGCAGTTTACAGGGTACCTACGAGCAGTACTTC CASSLQGTYEQYF
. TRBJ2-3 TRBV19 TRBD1 TGTGCCAGTAGTAGACAGGGAAGTTCAGATACGCAGTATTTT CASSRQGSSDTQYF
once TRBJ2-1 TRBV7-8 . TGTGCCAGCAGCTTAGATCGGGAGAATGAGCAGTTCTTC CASSLDRENEQFF
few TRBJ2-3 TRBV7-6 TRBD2 TGTGCCAGCAGCTTAGCGGCTAGCGGGGACCTTAGCACAGATACGCAGTATTTT CASSLAASGDLSTDTQYF
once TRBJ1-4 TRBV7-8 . TGTGCCAGCAGCCCCCCGGATGGAGCCGCAGGGGAAAAACTGTTTTTT CASSPPDGAAGEKLFF
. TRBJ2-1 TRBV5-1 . TGCGCCAGCAGCTTTGAGCAGGGCTACAATGAGCAGTTCTTC CASSFEQGYNEQFF
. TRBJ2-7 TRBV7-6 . TGTGCCAGCAGCTCGCAGGGTACTTCCGAGCAGTACTTC CASSSQGTSEQYF
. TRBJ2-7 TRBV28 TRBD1 TGTGCCAGCAGTCCGACGACAGGGCTGAGCTCCTACGAGCAGTACTTC CASSPTTGLSSYEQYF
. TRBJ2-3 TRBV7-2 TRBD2 TGTGCCAGCAGCTTTAGCGGGGTCTTGGATACGCAGTATTTT CASSFSGVLDTQYF
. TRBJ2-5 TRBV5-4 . TGTGCCAGCAGCCCTCAGACGACGTTTTCGGGGTCATTAGAGACCCAGTACTTC CASSPQTTFSGSLETQYF
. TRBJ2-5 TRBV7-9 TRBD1 TGTGCCAGCAGCACAGGGGAAGAGACCCAGTACTTC CASSTGEETQYF
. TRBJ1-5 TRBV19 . TGTGCCAGTAGTAGGCAGGGCTATTATGGCAATCAGCCCCAGCATTTT CASSRQGYYGNQPQHF
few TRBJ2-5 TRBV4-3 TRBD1 TGCGCCAGCAGCCAAGGACCGGGACAGAAGATACAAGAGACCCAGTACTTC CASSQGPGQKIQETQYF
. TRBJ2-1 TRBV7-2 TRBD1 TGTGCCAGCAGCCCTCAGACAGGGTTACGCAATGAGCAGTTCTTC CASSPQTGLRNEQFF
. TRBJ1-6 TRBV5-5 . TGTGCCAGCAGCTTGGCCCCAGGGGTTAGTTCACCCCTCCACTTT CASSLAPGVSSPLHF
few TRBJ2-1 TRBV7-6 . TGTGCCAGCAGCTTAAGTTCAAGCGGTCGCTACAATGAGCAGTTCTTC CASSLSSSGRYNEQFF
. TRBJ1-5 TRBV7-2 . TGTGCCAGCAGCCCACAGTACAATAGCAATCAGCCCCAGCATTTT CASSPQYNSNQPQHF
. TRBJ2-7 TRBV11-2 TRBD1 TGTGCCAGCAGCTTAGGACAGGGAAGCGGCTACGAGCAGTACTTC CASSLGQGSGYEQYF
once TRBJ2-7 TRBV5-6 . TGTGCCAGCAGCTTGGAGTTTGAGACCCCGAGGGACTACGAGCAGTACTTC CASSLEFETPRDYEQYF
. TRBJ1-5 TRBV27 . TGTGCCAGCAGTCGAGGAGGGTCGAGTCAGCCCCAGCATTTT CASSRGGSSQPQHF
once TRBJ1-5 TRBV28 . TGTGCCAGCAGTTTACAGGGGATCAAGCATTTT CASSLQGIKHF
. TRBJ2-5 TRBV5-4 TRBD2 TGTGCCAGCAGCTTCCGACTAGCGGGGAATGGAGAGACCCAGTACTTC CASSFRLAGNGETQYF
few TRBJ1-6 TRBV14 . TGTGCCAGCAGCCAAGTCACAGGGACCGATTCACCCCTCCACTTT CASSQVTGTDSPLHF
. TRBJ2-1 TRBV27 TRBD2 TGTGCCAGCAGCCCTACCGGGACTAGCGGGAACAATGAGCAGTTCTTC CASSPTGTSGNNEQFF
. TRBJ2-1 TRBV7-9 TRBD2 TGTGCCAGCAGCGAACAAACTAGCGGACCCACCGATGAGCAGTTCTTC CASSEQTSGPTDEQFF
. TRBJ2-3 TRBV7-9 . TGTGCCAGCAGACAAACAGGGCCCGATACGCAGTATTTT CASRQTGPDTQYF
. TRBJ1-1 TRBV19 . TGTGCCAGTAGTATAGAGCCGGAGATGAACACTGAAGCTTTCTTT CASSIEPEMNTEAFF
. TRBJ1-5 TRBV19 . TGTGCCAGTAGTATCGGGGGGCAGAGTGTTTCTAGCAATCAGCCCCAGCATTTT CASSIGGQSVSSNQPQHF
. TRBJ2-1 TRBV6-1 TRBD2 TGTGCCAGCAGTGGGGGACTAGCGGCGTCCTACAATGAGCAGTTCTTC CASSGGLAASYNEQFF
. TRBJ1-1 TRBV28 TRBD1 TGTGCCAGCAGTAGAGACAGGGCCAACACTGAAGCTTTCTTT CASSRDRANTEAFF
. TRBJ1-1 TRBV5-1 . TGCGCCAGCAGCTTTAGCCATACCATGAACACTGAAGCTTTCTTT CASSFSHTMNTEAFF
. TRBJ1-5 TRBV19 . TGTGCCAGTAGTCCAGGACTAGTCGGGGCCCAGCATTTT CASSPGLVGAQHF
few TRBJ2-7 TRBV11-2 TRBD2 TGTGCCAGCAGCTTCGGGGGGGTTACTACCTACGAGCAGTACTTC CASSFGGVTTYEQYF
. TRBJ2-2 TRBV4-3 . TGCGCCAGCAGCCAAGATATAACCAGACGGGTTCCAGGGGAGCTGTTTTTT CASSQDITRRVPGELFF
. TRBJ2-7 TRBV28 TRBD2 TGTGCCAGCAGTACCCCCCACCTGGCGGGGGACGAGCAGTACTTC CASSTPHLAGDEQYF
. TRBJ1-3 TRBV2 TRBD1 TGTGCCAGCAGGGGAGACAGGGGGTCTTCTGGAAACACCATATATTTT CASRGDRGSSGNTIYF
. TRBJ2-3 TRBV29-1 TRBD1 TGCAGCGTTTACCGGGACAGTTCCCCTAGCACAGATACGCAGTATTTT CSVYRDSSPSTDTQYF
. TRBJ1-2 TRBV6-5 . TGTGCCAGCAGTTACTCCCTTGCCCCGGGGGTCAATGGCTACACCTTC CASSYSLAPGVNGYTF
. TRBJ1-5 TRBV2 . TGTGCCAGCAGCCCCACCTTAGACAGCACCTATAGCAATCAGCCCCAGCATTTT CASSPTLDSTYSNQPQHF
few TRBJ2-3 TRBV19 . TGTGCCAGTAGTGCCTTAGCGGTTAGCACAGATACGCAGTATTTT CASSALAVSTDTQYF
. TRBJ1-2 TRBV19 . TGTGCCAGTAGTATTAAGACAGGACCTAACTATGGCTACACCTTC CASSIKTGPNYGYTF
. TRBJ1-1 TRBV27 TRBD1 TGTGCCAGCAGTACAGGGGGTGGAACTGAAGCTTTCTTT CASSTGGGTEAFF
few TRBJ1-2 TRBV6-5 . TGTGCCAGCAGTTACTCGTACGGGGACTCGGATGGCTACACCTTC CASSYSYGDSDGYTF
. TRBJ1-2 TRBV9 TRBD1 TGTGCCAGCAGCCAAACCAGTTTAGGGGGCGGCTACACCTTC CASSQTSLGGGYTF
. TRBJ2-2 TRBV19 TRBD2 TGTGCCAGTAGTTTTACTAGCGGGGTAAACACCGGGGAGCTGTTTTTT CASSFTSGVNTGELFF
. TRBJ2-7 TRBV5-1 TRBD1 TGCGCCAGCAGCTTGGGGACAGGGGACTCCTACGAGCAGTACTTC CASSLGTGDSYEQYF
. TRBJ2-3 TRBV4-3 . TGCGCCAGCAGCCAAGAGTTTTCAGGTCTTGGTACGCAGTATTTT CASSQEFSGLGTQYF
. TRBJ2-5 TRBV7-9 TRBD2 TGTGCCAGCCGTAAAGGTGGTAGCGGGCAAGAGACCCAGTACTTC CASRKGGSGQETQYF